Each of the 30 T cell receptor beta chains below was sequenced from the same sample in a study of cytomegalovirus exposure and HLA in healthy donors. With 60 Vbeta and 13 Jbeta primers, the PCR was carried out. The data were produced by immunoSEQ multiplex PCR, yet TCRdb's version contains in-frame clones alone and is incomplete. Seen here are 150,000 to 200,000 clones, 77% observed once, and the top ten hold 7.4%. The source material was PBMCs. Every receptor here comes from a male donor in good health and CMV-seropositive.

The rearrangement links TRBV7-3 to TRBJ1-2; TRBD1 agrees at 7 bases. Germline lookup yields CDR1 SGHTA and CDR2 FQGTGA. This CDR3 region has 14 residues. J lost 4 bases, V lost 5 bases, and 7 bases had no gene match. CDR3 DNA: TGTGCCAGCAGCCCAGCAGGGGGTGCCTATGGCTACACCTTC. Translated, it gives CASSPAGGAYGYTF.

The rearrangement uses TRBV28 and TRBJ1-2; 11 bases line up with TRBD1. The CDR3 loop spans 15 amino acids. Trimming removed 3 bases from V and 4 bases from J; junction bases left unmatched: 4. The germline V gene encodes CDR1 MDHEN and CDR2 SYDVKM. In DNA form, the CDR3 reads TGTGCCAGCAGTTTGGGACAGGGGGGGCTCTATGGCTACACCTTC. It specifies CASSLGQGGLYGYTF.

This chain links TRBV9 with TRBJ1-2, with D perhaps matching TRBD1 (5 bases). The CDR3 contains 13 residues. CDR1 and CDR2 (germline): SGDLS, YYNGEE. V dropped 3 bases and J dropped 4 bases, with 10 bases sitting between them. CDR3 bases: TGTGCCAGCAGCGCCTCGGGGGTCTATGGCTACACCTTC. Translation: CASSASGVYGYTF.

The chain has TRBV10-3 and TRBJ2-2; tentatively, D is TRBD2 (6 bases). V gave up 2 bases and J gave up 5 bases, with 21 bases separating them. From germline, CDR1 is ENHRY and CDR2 SYGVKD. This CDR3 is built from 18 residues. The CDR3 sequence is CAISEPPGPGAGTGELFF. CDR3 nucleotide sequence: TGTGCCATCAGTGAGCCGCCGGGACCTGGGGCGGGGACCGGGGAGCTGTTTTTT.

This clone occurred a few times. This rearrangement joins TRBV6-5 to TRBJ2-1; weak D call: TRBD2 (6 bases). The germline V gene has CDR1 MNHEY and CDR2 SVGAGI. V was clipped by 6 bases and J by 2 bases, with 11 bases between them. The CDR3 has 14 residues. CDR3 DNA sequence: TGTGCCAGCAGGTCCCGGGGGACCTACAATGAGCAGTTCTTC. Its protein product is CASRSRGTYNEQFF.

This chain joins TRBV2 and TRBJ1-4; a weak D match, TRBD1 (6 bases). V lost 3 bases, J lost 4 bases, and 12 bases lay in between. This CDR3 has 15 residues. Looked up from germline, CDR1 is SNHLY and CDR2 is FYNNEI. CDR3 bases: TGTGCCAGCAGTGAGCAGGGGCAGATTAATGAAAAACTGTTTTTT. Encoded protein: CASSEQGQINEKLFF.

This clone was counted only a few times. The chain couples TRBV7-9 to TRBJ1-1, with 8 bases fitting TRBD1. Germline lookup yields CDR1 SEHNR and CDR2 FQNEAQ (reference sequence). There are 17 residues in the CDR3. The junction had 8 bases not matched to a gene; V was cut back by 1 base and J by 1 base. CDR3 coding DNA: TGTGCCAGCAGCTTAGGAATCTACAGGGGGAGGAACACTGAAGCTTTCTTT. Its translation: CASSLGIYRGRNTEAFF.

This chain joins TRBV5-1 and TRBJ1-1; D call uncertain. V lost 4 bases, J lost 1 base, and 8 bases lay in between. CDR1 and CDR2 from the germline V gene are SGHRS and YFSETQ. The CDR3 runs to 13 residues. In nucleotides, the CDR3 is TGCGCCAGCAGCCCCCACGGGAACACTGAAGCTTTCTTT. As protein: CASSPHGNTEAFF.

This clone appeared a few times. The chain carries TRBV6-1 and TRBJ2-7, with no clear D. V was shortened by 2 bases and J by 7 bases, with 6 bases between the two germline ends. The CDR3 runs 11 residues. Germline V gene sequence: CDR1 MNHNS, CDR2 SASEGT. The CDR3, as DNA: TGTGCCAGCAGTGAATCCCGGGAGCAGTACTTC. Translation: CASSESREQYF.

This rearrangement joins TRBV6-1 to TRBJ1-2; 8 bases map to TRBD1. V shed 1 base, J shed 8 bases, and the junction held 9 bases outside the gene matches. This CDR3 has 15 residues. Germline CDR1 MNHNS, CDR2 SASEGT. The CDR3 DNA is TGTGCCAGCAGTGAAGAATGGACAGGGACAGCGGGCTACACCTTC. The encoded protein is CASSEEWTGTAGYTF.

With regard to this clone: The same CDR3 can be traced to other DNA sequences in this sample. V is TRBV6-1 and J is TRBJ2-5, with unresolved D. The CDR3 extends over 11 amino acids. Germline V lookup: CDR1 MNHNS, CDR2 SASEGT. Trimming cost V 9 bases and J 5 bases, with 10 bases left between them. CDR3: CASRGMETQYF. The CDR3 nucleotides are TGTGCCAGTAGAGGAATGGAGACCCAGTACTTC.

The chain recombines TRBV28 with TRBJ1-1; D might be TRBD1 (5 bases). CDR3 size: 13 residues. The V and J ends lost 8 bases and 1 base respectively, with 11 bases between them. CDR1 and CDR2 (germline): MDHEN, SYDVKM. The CDR3 nucleotides read TGTGCCAGCGTCCTAGGGGAGAACACTGAAGCTTTCTTT. This encodes CASVLGENTEAFF.

This chain connects TRBV30 to TRBJ1-1, with D possibly being TRBD1 (6 bases). CDR3 length: 13 residues. Germline assignment: CDR1 GTSNPN and CDR2 SVGIG (reference sequence). V lost 7 bases to trimming and J lost 1 base, with 13 bases between them. The CDR3 DNA reads as TGTGCCTCCGCACAGGGCTGGAACACTGAAGCTTTCTTT. This gives the protein CASAQGWNTEAFF.

The sample holds one count of this clone. The rearrangement uses TRBV5-6 and TRBJ1-6; 11 bases are a match to TRBD1. From germline, CDR1 is SGHDT and CDR2 YYEEEE. The CDR3 is 16 amino acids. V shed 3 bases, J shed 10 bases, and the junction held 9 bases outside the gene matches. The CDR3 sequence: CASSYYPGQGDSPLHF. In DNA, the CDR3 is TGTGCCAGCAGCTATTACCCGGGACAGGGGGACTCACCCCTCCACTTT.

The chain has TRBV5-1 and TRBJ2-3; 8 bases fit TRBD1. The CDR3 extends over 15 amino acids. Unmatched junction bases numbered 4, after V lost 4 bases and J lost 0 bases. Per germline, CDR1 SGHRS and CDR2 YFSETQ. The CDR3 nucleotides are TGCGCCAGCAGCCGGGACAGGCCTAGCACAGATACGCAGTATTTT. Translating gives CASSRDRPSTDTQYF.

The CDR3 DNA reads as TGTGCCAGCAGCGTAGGAGGACTGGAGCAGTTCTTC. Its protein product is CASSVGGLEQFF. The chain couples TRBV9 to TRBJ2-1; D perhaps matches TRBD2 (5 bases). The ends were cut back, 0 bases at V and 10 bases at J, with 8 bases in the middle. Germline CDR1 is SGDLS and CDR2 is YYNGEE. The CDR3 contains 12 residues.

V is TRBV5-1 and J is TRBJ2-1; 10 bases map to TRBD2. Germline assignment: CDR1 SGHRS and CDR2 YFSETQ. The CDR3 is 16 residues long. V gave up 1 base and J gave up 12 bases; unmatched junction bases: 13. The CDR3 sequence is CASSLHRLAGAPGQFF. As DNA, the CDR3 is TGCGCCAGCAGCTTGCATCGGCTAGCGGGGGCACCCGGGCAGTTCTTC. The variable domain in full, with the rest retrieved from reference TRBV5-1 and TRBJ2-1, is KAGVTQTPRYLIKTRGQQVTLSCSPISGHRSVSWYQQTPGQGLQFLFEYFSETQRNKGNFPGRFSGRQFSNSRSEMNVSTLELGDSALYLCASSLHRLAGAPGQFFGPGTRLTVL.

J is TRBJ2-1 and V is TRBV10-3, with D tentatively TRBD1 (6 bases). There are 13 residues in the CDR3. The V end was cut by 0 bases, the J end by 8 bases, with 8 bases between. Looked up from germline, CDR1 is ENHRY and CDR2 is SYGVKD. CDR3 in amino acids: CAISESRGDEQFF. CDR3 DNA sequence: TGTGCCATCAGTGAGTCCAGGGGTGATGAGCAGTTCTTC.

The CDR3 DNA reads as TGTGCCAGCAGCTCCCACACTAGCGGGGAGGTCAATGAGCAGTTCTTC. This gives the protein CASSSHTSGEVNEQFF. The V and J genes are TRBV7-8 and TRBJ2-1, with 10 bases that match TRBD2. V gave up 4 bases and J gave up 6 bases; unmatched junction bases: 9. The germline V gene encodes CDR1 SGHVS and CDR2 FQNEAQ. The CDR3 contains 16 residues. Full variable domain (remainder filled in from reference TRBV7-8 and TRBJ2-1): GAGVSQSPRYKVAKRGQDVALRCDPISGHVSLFWYQQALGQGPEFLTYFQNEAQLDKSGLPSDRFFAERPEGSVSTLKIQRTQQEDSAVYLCASSSHTSGEVNEQFFGPGTRLTVL.

V usage is TRBV5-4 and J usage is TRBJ1-6; TRBD1 is a possible D gene (5 bases). This CDR3 is built from 13 residues. Germline V gene sequence: CDR1 SGHNT, CDR2 YYREEE (reference sequence). Trimming took 2 bases from V and 10 from J, leaving 10 bases between them. CDR3 bases: TGTGCCAGCAGCTTAGGGGTTGGGTCACCCCTCCACTTT. This codes for CASSLGVGSPLHF.

The V gene is TRBV9, the J gene TRBJ1-1, with 10 nucleotides matching TRBD1. The V gene end was trimmed by 0 bases and the J gene end by 5 bases; junction bases not matched to a gene: 1. CDR1 is SGDLS and CDR2 is YYNGEE in the germline V gene. The CDR3 extends over 14 amino acids. The CDR3 DNA reads TGTGCCAGCAGCGTAGGGGACAGGGGTACTGAAGCTTTCTTT. Protein sequence: CASSVGDRGTEAFF.

CDR3 amino acids: CASSLRGRNEKLFF. The CDR3 DNA sequence: TGTGCCAGCAGCTTAAGGGGTCGTAATGAAAAACTGTTTTTT. The gene calls are TRBV13 and TRBJ1-4, with a weak D call TRBD1 (5 bases). The CDR3 runs 14 residues. The ends were cut back, 2 bases at V and 4 bases at J, with 8 bases in the middle. Germline loops: CDR1 PRHDT, CDR2 FYEKMQ (reference sequence).

The chain couples TRBV7-9 to TRBJ1-2; D call uncertain. Germline V gives CDR1 SEHNR, CDR2 FQNEAQ (reference sequence). This CDR3 has 12 residues. V was clipped by 4 bases and J by 4 bases, with 7 bases between them. The CDR3 DNA sequence: TGTGCCAGCAGCTCAGAAATCTATGGCTACACCTTC. Translating gives CASSSEIYGYTF.

This clone has only one observation. This sequence joins TRBV7-2 and TRBJ2-5; 7 nucleotides match TRBD1. The J call may be incorrect, as the DNA end agrees better with TRBJ2-7. The CDR3 spans 14 residues. Germline V gene data show CDR1 as SGHTA and CDR2 as FQGNSA. The CDR3 DNA follows: TGTGCCAGCAGCTTAAACAGGGGTGCCTACGAGCAGTACTTC. This codes for CASSLNRGAYEQYF.

This chain uses TRBV7-8 with TRBJ2-2, with TRBD1 identical over 8 bases. The trim removed 4 bases at V and 5 bases at J, leaving 15 bases unmatched. CDR1 SGHVS and CDR2 FQNEAQ come from the germline V gene. The CDR3 loop spans 18 amino acids. DNA for the CDR3: TGTGCCAGCAGCTCCACCAGGCCAGACAGGGGATGGACCGGGGAGCTGTTTTTT. It translates to CASSSTRPDRGWTGELFF. Supplemented by reference TRBV7-8 and TRBJ2-2, the full variable domain reads GAGVSQSPRYKVAKRGQDVALRCDPISGHVSLFWYQQALGQGPEFLTYFQNEAQLDKSGLPSDRFFAERPEGSVSTLKIQRTQQEDSAVYLCASSSTRPDRGWTGELFFGEGSRLTVL.

This clone was observed a few times. The V and J genes are TRBV9 and TRBJ1-1; no clear D. The V end was cut by 4 bases, the J end by 14 bases, with 24 bases between. Germline CDR1 and CDR2: SGDLS and YYNGEE. CDR3 length: 14 amino acids. In nucleotides, the CDR3 is TGTGCCAGCAGCCCACCCCTTTTAAGAGCTGAGGTATTCTTT. Translation: CASSPPLLRAEVFF.

The CDR3 region is CASSPGVGPREQYF. The CDR3 DNA reads TGTGCCAGCAGCCCCGGTGTAGGGCCAAGGGAGCAGTACTTC. The gene calls are TRBV5-6 and TRBJ2-5, with D possibly TRBD2 on 5 matching bases. This CDR3 comprises 14 residues. Trimming removed 4 bases from V and 11 bases from J, with 21 bases in between. Per the germline V gene, CDR1 is SGHDT and CDR2 is YYEEEE.

V is TRBV6-1 and J is TRBJ2-7, with a tentative D call TRBD2 (7 bases). From germline, CDR1 is MNHNS and CDR2 SASEGT. The CDR3 is made up of 12 amino acids. The ends were cut back, 9 bases at V and 2 bases at J, with 11 bases in the middle. The CDR3 loop is CASAGAAYEQYF. CDR3 nucleotide sequence: TGTGCCAGTGCGGGGGCGGCCTACGAGCAGTACTTC.

The chain has TRBV2 and TRBJ1-2; the match to TRBD1 covers 8 bases. CDR1 is SNHLY, CDR2 FYNNEI, per germline. The CDR3 loop spans 14 amino acids. V lost 8 bases, J lost 8 bases, and 13 bases stayed unmatched. Here the CDR3 DNA reads TGTGCCAGCCTTAAGAACCAGGGGGCGGGGGGCTACACCTTC. Its protein product is CASLKNQGAGGYTF.

V is TRBV11-3 and J is TRBJ2-1, with 9 bases identical to TRBD2. This CDR3 is built from 16 residues. The germline gives CDR1 SGHNT, CDR2 YENEEA. V shed 2 bases and J 5 bases; nucleotides not matched to a gene: 7. The CDR3 loop reads CASSLSSGGPNNEQFF. For the CDR3, the DNA is TGTGCCAGCAGCTTAAGCAGCGGGGGGCCCAACAATGAGCAGTTCTTC.